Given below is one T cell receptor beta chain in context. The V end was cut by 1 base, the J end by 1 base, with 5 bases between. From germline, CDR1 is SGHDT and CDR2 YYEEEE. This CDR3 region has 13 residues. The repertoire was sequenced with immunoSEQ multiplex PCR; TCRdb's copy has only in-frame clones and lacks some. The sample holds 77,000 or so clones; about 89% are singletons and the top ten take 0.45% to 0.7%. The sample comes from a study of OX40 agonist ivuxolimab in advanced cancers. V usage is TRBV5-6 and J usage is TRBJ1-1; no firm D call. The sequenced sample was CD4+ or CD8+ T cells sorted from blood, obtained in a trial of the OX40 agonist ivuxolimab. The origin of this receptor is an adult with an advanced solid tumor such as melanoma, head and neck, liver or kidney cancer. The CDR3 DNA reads TGTGCCAGCAGCTTGACGAGGAACACTGAAGCTTTCTTT. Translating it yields CASSLTRNTEAFF.